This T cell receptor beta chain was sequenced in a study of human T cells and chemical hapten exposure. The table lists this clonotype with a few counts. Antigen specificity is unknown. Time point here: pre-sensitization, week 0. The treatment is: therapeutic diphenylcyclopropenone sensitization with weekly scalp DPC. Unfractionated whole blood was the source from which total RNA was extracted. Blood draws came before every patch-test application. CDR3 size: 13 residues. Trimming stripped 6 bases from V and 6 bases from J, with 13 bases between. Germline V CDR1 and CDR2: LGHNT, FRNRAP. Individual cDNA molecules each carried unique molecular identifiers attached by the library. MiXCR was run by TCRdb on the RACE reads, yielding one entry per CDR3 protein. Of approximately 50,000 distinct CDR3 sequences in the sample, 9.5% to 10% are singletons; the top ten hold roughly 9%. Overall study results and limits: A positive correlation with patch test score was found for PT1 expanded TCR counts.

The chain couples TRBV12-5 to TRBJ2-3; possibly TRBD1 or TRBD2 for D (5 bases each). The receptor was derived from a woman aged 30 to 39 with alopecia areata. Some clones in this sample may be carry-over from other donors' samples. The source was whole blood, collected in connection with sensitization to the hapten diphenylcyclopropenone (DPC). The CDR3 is CASGYWGSDTQYF. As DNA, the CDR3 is TGTGCTAGTGGGTACTGGGGGAGCGATACGCAGTATTTT.